This note documents a single T cell receptor beta chain sequence. This entry comes from a study of blood T cell repertoires in COVID-19. Study at large: Sources were T cells, B-cell-depleted T cells, or PBMCs; the material itself was cDNA or gDNA.

Participant ages covered roughly 18 to 89 years across about two dozen US areas. Assignment of participants to cohorts was predicated upon participant-reported clinical history. This CDR3 is 16 amino acids long. Trimming at V came to 4 bases and at J to 7 bases, leaving 8 bases not matched to a gene. The germline V gene has CDR1 SEHNR and CDR2 FQNEAQ (reference sequence). Some clones are missing from TCRdb's copy, which holds only in-frame ones; the method was immunoSEQ multiplex PCR. This table has about 310,000 clones, over 75% appearing once. Source material: PBMCs or T cells enriched from blood (not recorded which). This receptor was obtained from a woman in her 40s who had recovered from COVID-19. The chain employs TRBV7-9 and TRBJ2-1, with 12 bases fitting TRBD2. For the CDR3, the DNA is TGTGCCAGCAGCTCTCAGACTAGCGGGAGAATGAATGAGCAGTTCTTC. This encodes CASSSQTSGRMNEQFF.